This T cell receptor (beta chain) was documented in a study of cytomegalovirus exposure and HLA in healthy donors. Study-level points and caveats: In an earlier analysis, most TCR beta V segments were productive about 87% or about 30% of the time. Later analysis demonstrated an association between a missense DCLRE1C variant and TCR beta V- and J-gene trimming.

A remark on this clone: Its specificity is unknown.

60 Vbeta and 13 Jbeta primers were used in PCR. Clones were sequenced by immunoSEQ multiplex PCR, and TCRdb holds only the in-frame ones, with some missing. The data contain under 150,000 clones, just under 80% of them seen just once; the ten biggest clones take up roughly 0.99%. The receptor comes from a male donor in good health and CMV-seronegative. The source material was PBMCs.

This chain's CDR3 is CASRSTRIPGGWTDTQYF. The DNA for the CDR3 is TGTGCCAGCAGATCAACCCGAATTCCGGGGGGTTGGACAGATACGCAGTATTTT. The chain employs TRBV7-9 and TRBJ2-3; 7 bases line up with TRBD2. After removal of 6 bases from V and 3 bases from J, the junction contained 18 bases not matched to a gene. The CDR3 is 18 residues long. From germline, CDR1 is SEHNR and CDR2 FQNEAQ (reference sequence).